Presented here are 29 T cell receptor beta chains from one specimen sequenced in a study of Ad26.COV2.S vaccination and SARS-CoV-2 variants. Sequenced by immunoSEQ multiplex PCR; TCRdb stores in-frame clones only, minus some. The sample carries roughly 410,000 clones, 83% recorded once. Treatment indicated: 15 to 20 received Ad26.COV2.S at low or high dose, single or two shots; about 5 received placebo; per-sample allocation not given. Day 63 after the first vaccine or placebo injection was the time point for sampling. The specimen comprised peripheral blood, sampled in a trial of Ad26.COV2.S vaccine versus placebo. The receptors here all came from a person aged 18-65 years who received the Ad26.COV2.S COVID-19 vaccine or a placebo.

This clone came up a few times. The V and J genes are TRBV9 and TRBJ1-2, with a possible D match to TRBD1 (6 bases). This CDR3 has 15 residues. V lost 1 base to trimming and J lost 4 bases, with 14 bases between them. CDR1 is SGDLS and CDR2 is YYNGEE in the germline V gene. In DNA form, the CDR3 reads TGTGCCAGCAGCGTACTGCAGGGGAGAAGCTATGGCTACACCTTC. It is translated as CASSVLQGRSYGYTF. The whole variable domain, remainder taken from reference TRBV9 and TRBJ1-2, is DSGVTQTPKHLITATGQRVTLRCSPRSGDLSVYWYQQSLDQGLQFLIQYYNGEERAKGNILERFSAQQFPDLHSELNLSSLELGDSALYFCASSVLQGRSYGYTFGSGTRLTVV.

The chain is built from TRBV19 and TRBJ2-6, with TRBD1 matching over 10 bases. This CDR3 comprises 17 residues. The trim removed 9 bases at V and 0 bases at J, leaving 8 bases unmatched. Germline V gene lookup returns CDR1 LNHDA and CDR2 SQIVND (reference sequence). The CDR3: CASTRTGGLSGANVLTF. CDR3 in DNA: TGTGCCAGCACTAGGACAGGGGGTCTCTCTGGGGCCAACGTCCTGACTTTC.

This clone was detected once. V and J are TRBV24-1 and TRBJ2-1; D unresolved. The CDR3 loop spans 15 amino acids. Trimming removed 1 base from V and 8 bases from J, with 14 bases in between. Per germline, CDR1 KGHDR and CDR2 SFDVKD. The CDR3 sequence: CATSDFGVGLDEQFF. The CDR3 DNA follows: TGTGCCACCAGTGATTTTGGGGTGGGTCTCGATGAGCAGTTCTTC.

V and J are TRBV29-1 and TRBJ2-7; TRBD1 agrees at 7 bases. V was pared by 6 bases and J by 4 bases, with 18 bases of the junction left unmatched. From germline, CDR1 is SQVTM and CDR2 ANQGSEA. The CDR3 totals 16 residues. The CDR3 DNA reads TGCAGCGTCCTAAGGACCCGGGACAGAAAGGAGTACGAGCAGTACTTC. As protein: CSVLRTRDRKEYEQYF.

The V gene is TRBV18, the J gene TRBJ1-1; 9 nucleotides match TRBD1. This CDR3 spans 16 amino acids. CDR1 and CDR2 from the germline V gene are KGHSH and LQKENI. Trimming at V came to 3 bases and at J to 0 bases, leaving 5 bases not matched to a gene. CDR3 residues: CASSPGTGSMNTEAFF. The CDR3 nucleotides read TGTGCCAGCTCACCGGGGACAGGGTCCATGAACACTGAAGCTTTCTTT.

The rearrangement joins TRBV6-2 or TRBV6-3 to TRBJ1-5; tentative D call: TRBD1 (6 bases). The V gene's germline CDR1 is MNHEY and CDR2 SVGEGT. The CDR3 contains 14 residues. The V end lost 4 bases, the J end lost 7 bases, and 14 bases lay between the germline ends. CDR3 residues: CASSSYSRGQPQHF. The CDR3 DNA is TGTGCCAGCAGTTCATATTCGAGGGGGCAGCCCCAGCATTTT.

J is TRBJ1-2 and V is TRBV9; TRBD1 might be the D (6 bases). Germline V gene data show CDR1 as SGDLS and CDR2 as YYNGEE. Trimming left V 6 bases short and J 5 bases short, with 20 bases between. The CDR3 is 15 residues long. The CDR3 DNA is TGTGCCAGCACCGAAACCGACAGGACGGGGTATGGCTACACCTTC. It codes for CASTETDRTGYGYTF.

The gene calls are TRBV5-4 and TRBJ2-5, with 7 positions matching TRBD2. The CDR3 has 14 amino acids. Germline CDR1 is SGHNT and CDR2 is YYREEE (reference sequence). V lost 7 bases, J lost 1 base, and 7 bases stayed unmatched. The chain's CDR3 is CASGKGGSQETQYF. CDR3 nucleotides: TGTGCCAGCGGAAAGGGAGGGTCCCAAGAGACCCAGTACTTC.

In this sample, this clone turned up once. V is TRBV19 and J is TRBJ1-2; TRBD1 aligns across 8 bases. Germline V gene lookup returns CDR1 LNHDA and CDR2 SQIVND (reference sequence). The V and J ends lost 7 bases and 5 bases, in that order; junction bases with no gene match: 6. The length of the CDR3 is 13 residues. CDR3 DNA: TGTGCCAGTACGTACGGGACAGGATATGGCTACACCTTC. It yields the protein CASTYGTGYGYTF.

J is TRBJ1-5 and V is TRBV2; D is perhaps TRBD1 (5 bases). Germline V gives CDR1 SNHLY, CDR2 FYNNEI. V gave up 7 bases and J gave up 0 bases, with 10 bases separating them. This CDR3 spans 14 amino acids. The CDR3 DNA sequence: TGTGCCAGCAAGACAGCAAATAGCAATCAGCCCCAGCATTTT. Translated: CASKTANSNQPQHF.

This clone was counted only a few times. The chain couples TRBV12-5 to TRBJ1-5; D is ambiguous. The CDR3 has 11 residues. Germline-derived CDR1 and CDR2 are LGHNT and FRNRAP. Trimming removed 3 bases from V and 6 bases from J, with 3 bases in between. The CDR3 sequence: CASGLAQPQHF. CDR3 bases: TGTGCTAGTGGTTTAGCTCAGCCCCAGCATTTT. The complete variable domain, with remaining parts taken from reference TRBV12-5 and TRBJ1-5, reads DARVTQTPRHKVTEMGQEVTMRCQPILGHNTVFWYRQTMMQGLELLAYFRNRAPLDDSGMPKDRFSAEMPDATLATLKIQPSEPRDSAVYFCASGLAQPQHFGDGTRLSIL.

This clone was recorded once. The chain employs TRBV5-1 and TRBJ2-5; 7 bases match TRBD2. V trimming: 2 bases; J trimming: 4 bases; junction bases outside the gene matches: 5. CDR3 length: 14 amino acids. Germline CDR1 reads SGHRS; CDR2 reads YFSETQ. For the CDR3, the DNA is TGCGCCAGCAGCTTTCCTAGCGGAGGAGAGACCCAGTACTTC. This translates into CASSFPSGGETQYF. The full variable domain, with the rest looked up from reference TRBV5-1 and TRBJ2-5, is KAGVTQTPRYLIKTRGQQVTLSCSPISGHRSVSWYQQTPGQGLQFLFEYFSETQRNKGNFPGRFSGRQFSNSRSEMNVSTLELGDSALYLCASSFPSGGETQYFGPGTRLLVL.

This chain joins TRBV6-2 or TRBV6-3 and TRBJ1-5; the D gene is possibly TRBD1 (5 bases). The CDR3 length is 16 residues. The germline V gene has CDR1 MNHEY and CDR2 SVGEGT. V lost 3 bases and J lost 4, with 16 bases in between. The CDR3 reads CASSYERKSGNQPQHF. The CDR3 DNA sequence: TGTGCCAGCAGTTATGAGCGAAAGTCAGGGAATCAGCCCCAGCATTTT.

The rearrangement uses TRBV7-9 and TRBJ2-1; the D gene could be TRBD1 or TRBD2 (5 bases each). This CDR3 is built from 15 residues. Germline values: CDR1 SEHNR, CDR2 FQNEAQ (reference sequence). The V gene lost 1 base and the J gene lost 6 bases, with 13 bases spanning the gap. CDR3 sequence: CASSLVRDGGNEQFF. In nucleotides, the CDR3 is TGTGCCAGCAGCTTAGTCAGGGATGGGGGCAATGAGCAGTTCTTC.

This clone occurred once. The CDR3 here is CASSFMGGGEGTEAFF. The CDR3 DNA reads TGTGCCAGCAGCTTCATGGGGGGAGGGGAAGGCACTGAAGCTTTCTTT. V gene TRBV5-4 combines with J gene TRBJ1-1; tentative D call: TRBD1 (5 bases). This CDR3 is built from 16 residues. Trimming shortened V by 2 bases and J by 4 bases, and 18 bases separated the two germline ends. The germline V gene has CDR1 SGHNT and CDR2 YYREEE (reference sequence).

V is TRBV7-9 and J is TRBJ2-7, with 10 bases that match TRBD1. V lost 0 bases and J lost 5; bases outside the gene matches: 10. Germline CDR1 SEHNR, CDR2 FQNEAQ (reference sequence). This CDR3 spans 17 amino acids. For the CDR3, the DNA is TGTGCCAGCAGCTTAGCGATCGGGGACAGGGGCCTTCACGAGCAGTACTTC. This encodes CASSLAIGDRGLHEQYF.

The chain joins TRBV7-9 to TRBJ1-3; 7 bases line up with TRBD1. This CDR3 is 14 amino acids long. V gave up 6 bases and J gave up 4 bases; unmatched junction bases: 6. Germline CDR1 and CDR2: SEHNR and FQNEAQ (reference sequence). CDR3 in amino acids: CASSLQGGGNTIYF. CDR3 DNA: TGTGCCAGCAGTCTGCAGGGGGGCGGAAACACCATATATTTT.

This chain uses TRBV6-5 with TRBJ2-7; the D gene could be TRBD1 or TRBD2 (5 bases each). This CDR3 is built from 13 residues. CDR1 and CDR2 from the germline V gene are MNHEY and SVGAGI. Trimming cost V 5 bases and J 2 bases, with 10 bases left between them. CDR3 coding DNA: TGTGCCAGCAGTAGAGGGGCGACCTACGAGCAGTACTTC. Its translation is CASSRGATYEQYF.

The V gene is TRBV5-4, the J gene TRBJ2-5, with unresolved D. The CDR3 loop spans 14 amino acids. Germline CDR1 is SGHNT and CDR2 is YYREEE (reference sequence). V was pared by 3 bases and J by 5 bases, with 14 bases between. CDR3 in amino acids: CASSSGPAVETQYF. The CDR3 region has the DNA TGTGCCAGCAGCTCCGGACCGGCGGTTGAGACCCAGTACTTC.

The chain joins TRBV29-1 to TRBJ1-1; D remains unclear. CDR3 length equals 13 residues. The V end lost 5 bases, the J end lost 0 bases, and 10 bases lay between the germline ends. Germline assignment: CDR1 SQVTM and CDR2 ANQGSEA. The CDR3 bases are TGCAGCGTTAAAGGACGGATGAACACTGAAGCTTTCTTT. The encoded protein is CSVKGRMNTEAFF.

In its sample, this clone was seen once. V is TRBV7-9 and J is TRBJ2-5; tentatively, D is TRBD1 or TRBD2 (5 bases each). The germline CDR1 and CDR2 sequences are SEHNR and FQNEAQ (reference sequence). The CDR3 sequence is 15 residues long. V shed 3 bases and J shed 1 base, with 12 bases lying between them. DNA of the CDR3: TGTGCCAGCAGCTTCCTGGGACGGCCCCAAGAGACCCAGTACTTC. Amino acids: CASSFLGRPQETQYF.

The rearrangement joins TRBV5-1 to TRBJ1-3; D ambiguous. Germline assignment: CDR1 SGHRS and CDR2 YFSETQ. This CDR3 has 14 residues. The V gene lost 0 bases and the J gene lost 0 bases, with 4 bases spanning the gap. The CDR3: CASSLDSSGNTIYF. CDR3 nucleotides: TGCGCCAGCAGCTTGGACAGCTCTGGAAACACCATATATTTT.

V and J are TRBV7-9 and TRBJ2-1, with a weak D call TRBD1 (6 bases). This CDR3 has 14 residues. CDR1 is SEHNR, CDR2 FQNEAQ, per germline (reference sequence). Trimming took 2 bases from V and 7 from J, leaving 12 bases between them. The CDR3 coding sequence is TGTGCCAGCAGCTTATATCAGGGGCGGAATGAGCAGTTCTTC. This gives the protein CASSLYQGRNEQFF.

This clone came up once. This chain connects TRBV30 to TRBJ1-6, with no clear D. V was clipped by 0 bases and J by 7 bases, with 7 bases between them. The CDR3 is 13 amino acids. Germline assignment: CDR1 GTSNPN and CDR2 SVGIG (reference sequence). DNA of the CDR3: TGTGCCTGGAGTGTACACGCGAATTCACCCCTCCACTTT. Encoded protein: CAWSVHANSPLHF.

This clone turned up a few times. The chain recombines TRBV12-5 with TRBJ1-5; no clear D. This CDR3 is built from 13 residues. Between the trimmed V and J ends, which lost 3 bases and 4 bases, there was a span of 7 bases. From germline, CDR1 is LGHNT and CDR2 FRNRAP. In DNA form, the CDR3 reads TGTGCTAGTGGTTTAGGAAGGAATCAGCCCCAGCATTTT. This codes for CASGLGRNQPQHF.

The V call is TRBV4-2, the J call TRBJ1-6; D is unclear. The CDR3 sequence is 16 residues long. V lost 0 bases and J 6 bases, leaving 12 bases between the germline ends. Germline assignment: CDR1 LGHNA and CDR2 YNFKEQ. The CDR3 DNA reads as TGTGCCAGCAGCCAAGATTGGACGGTAGCTAATTCACCCCTCCACTTT. Encoded protein: CASSQDWTVANSPLHF.

V usage is TRBV30 and J usage is TRBJ2-2; D uncertain. Trimming took off 1 base at V and 7 bases at J, with 10 bases between the two ends. The CDR3 contains 13 residues. From germline, CDR1 is GTSNPN and CDR2 SVGIG (reference sequence). CDR3 sequence (DNA): TGTGCCTGGAGTGAGTTGGGATTCGGGGAGCTGTTTTTT. Protein product: CAWSELGFGELFF. The full variable domain, its missing parts supplied by reference TRBV30 and TRBJ2-2, is SQTIHQWPATLVQPVGSPLSLECTVEGTSNPNLYWYRQAAGRGLQLLFYSVGIGQISSEVPQNLSASRPQDRQFILSSKKLLLSDSGFYLCAWSELGFGELFFGEGSRLTVL.

V is TRBV2 and J is TRBJ2-5, with TRBD2 matching over 9 bases. Germline CDR1 and CDR2: SNHLY and FYNNEI. The CDR3 consists of 15 residues. After removal of 1 base from V and 4 bases from J, the junction contained 4 bases not matched to a gene. CDR3 bases: TGTGCCAGCAGTGAAGGGTTAGCGGGGGTAGAGACCCAGTACTTC. As protein: CASSEGLAGVETQYF.

CDR3 in DNA: TGTGCCATCAGGGACCCTAGGGACAGGGGTGAAAAACTGTTTTTT. Translation: CAIRDPRDRGEKLFF. V gene TRBV10-3 combines with J gene TRBJ1-4; 10 bases align to TRBD1. CDR1 ENHRY and CDR2 SYGVKD come from the germline V gene. The CDR3 has 15 amino acids. Unmatched junction bases numbered 8, after V lost 6 bases and J lost 7 bases.